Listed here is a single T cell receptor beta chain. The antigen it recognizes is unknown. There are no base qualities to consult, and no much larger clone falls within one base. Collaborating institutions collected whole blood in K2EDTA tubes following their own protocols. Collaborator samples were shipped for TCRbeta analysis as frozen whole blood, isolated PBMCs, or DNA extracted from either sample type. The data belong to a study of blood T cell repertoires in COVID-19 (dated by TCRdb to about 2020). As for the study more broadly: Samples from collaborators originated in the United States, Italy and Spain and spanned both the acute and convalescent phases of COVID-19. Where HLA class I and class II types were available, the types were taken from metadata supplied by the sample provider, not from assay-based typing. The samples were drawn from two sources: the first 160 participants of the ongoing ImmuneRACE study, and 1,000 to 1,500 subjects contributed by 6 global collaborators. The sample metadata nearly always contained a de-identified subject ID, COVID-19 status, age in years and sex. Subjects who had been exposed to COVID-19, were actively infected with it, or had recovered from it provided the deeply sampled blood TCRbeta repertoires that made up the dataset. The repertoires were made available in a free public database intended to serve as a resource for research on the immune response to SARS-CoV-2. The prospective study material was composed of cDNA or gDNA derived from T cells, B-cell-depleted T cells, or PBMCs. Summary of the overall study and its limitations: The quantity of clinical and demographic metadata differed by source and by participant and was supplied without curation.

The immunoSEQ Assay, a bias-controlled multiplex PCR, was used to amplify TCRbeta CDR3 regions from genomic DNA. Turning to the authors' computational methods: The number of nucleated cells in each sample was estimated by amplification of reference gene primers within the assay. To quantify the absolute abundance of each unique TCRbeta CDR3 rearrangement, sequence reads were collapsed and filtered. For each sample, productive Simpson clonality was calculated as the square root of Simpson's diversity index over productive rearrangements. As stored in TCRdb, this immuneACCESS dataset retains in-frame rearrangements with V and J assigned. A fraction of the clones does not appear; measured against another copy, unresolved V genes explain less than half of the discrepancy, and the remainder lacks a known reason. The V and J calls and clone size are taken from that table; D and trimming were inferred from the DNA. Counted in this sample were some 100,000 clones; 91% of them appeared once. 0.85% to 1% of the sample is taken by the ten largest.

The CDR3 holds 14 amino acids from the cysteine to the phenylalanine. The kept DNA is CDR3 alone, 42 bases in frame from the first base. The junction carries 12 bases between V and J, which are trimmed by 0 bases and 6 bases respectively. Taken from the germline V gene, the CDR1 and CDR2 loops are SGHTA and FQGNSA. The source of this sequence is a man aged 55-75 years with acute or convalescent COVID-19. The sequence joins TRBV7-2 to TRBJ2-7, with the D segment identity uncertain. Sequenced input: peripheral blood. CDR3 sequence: CASSLAPGLSEQYF. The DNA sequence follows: TGTGCCAGCAGCTTAGCCCCAGGCTTAAGCGAGCAGTACTTC.